This TCR beta chain was sequenced during a study of human T cells and chemical hapten exposure. Time point in this sample: pre-sensitization, week 0. The treatment denotes: therapeutic diphenylcyclopropenone sensitization with weekly scalp DPC. General study points: TCRs exceeding a frequency of 1 in 1000 stayed unchanged under DPC sensitization.

This clonotype was counted ten times or more. The antigen is undetermined. Looked up from germline, CDR1 is SGHRS and CDR2 is YFSETQ. Germline trimming cut 1 base from V and 5 bases from J; bases unmatched to any gene: 4. This CDR3 spans 14 amino acids. One entry per CDR3 protein, called by TCRdb with MiXCR from the RACE reads. The sample carries roughly 100,000 distinct CDR3 sequences, around 10% recorded once. The clonotype comes from a woman between 40 and 55 years old with alopecia areata. Some clones in this sample may be carry-over from other donors' samples. The chain couples TRBV5-1 to TRBJ2-3; 7 bases agree with TRBD1. The sequenced sample was whole blood, obtained in connection with sensitization to the hapten diphenylcyclopropenone (DPC). The CDR3 nucleotides are TGCGCCAGCAGCTTGACAGGGGATGGAGATACGCAGTATTTT. Translated: CASSLTGDGDTQYF.